This T cell receptor (beta chain) is drawn from a study of T cell repertoires in ileal Crohn's disease. Study at large: Operated complications were stricturing disease (approximately 61%) and penetrating disease (around 39%). Study results and limitations: Mucosal expansions were suggested to be mainly CD8 T cells. Within the first postoperative year, endoscopy came at median approximately 6.3 months.

Concerning this clone: Its antigen remains unidentified.

Documented time point: neoterminal ileum biopsy at postoperative endoscopy, about 6 months after surgery. The CDR3 has 13 amino acids. CDR1 and CDR2 from the germline V gene are SEHNR and FQNEAQ (reference sequence). The trim removed 5 bases at V and 9 bases at J, leaving 5 bases unmatched. TCRdb's table, derived via immunoSEQ multiplex PCR, lists solely in-frame clones and lacks some. In the table there are around 9,200 clones, 70% to 85% of which are singletons. This chain connects TRBV7-9 to TRBJ2-5, with TRBD2 matching 11 bases. The sample consisted of ileal tissue. The clonotype comes from an adult with Crohn's disease. The CDR3 bases are TGTGCCAGCAGCCTAGGGACTAGCGGCGCCCAGTACTTC. Protein: CASSLGTSGAQYF.